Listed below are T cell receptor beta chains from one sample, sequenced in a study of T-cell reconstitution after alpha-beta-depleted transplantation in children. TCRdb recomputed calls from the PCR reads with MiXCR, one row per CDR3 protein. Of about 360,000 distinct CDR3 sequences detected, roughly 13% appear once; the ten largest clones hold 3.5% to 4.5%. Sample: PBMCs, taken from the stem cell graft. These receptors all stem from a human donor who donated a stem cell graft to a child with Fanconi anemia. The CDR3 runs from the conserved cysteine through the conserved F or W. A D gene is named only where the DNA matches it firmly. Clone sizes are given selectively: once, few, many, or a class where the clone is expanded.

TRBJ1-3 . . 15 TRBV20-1 TGCAGTGCCCGACCTGGCGGCATACTCGGAAACACCATATATTTT CSARPGGILGNTIYF
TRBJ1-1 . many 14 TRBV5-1 TGCGCCAGCACATTAGACGGCATGAACACTGAAGCTTTCTTT CASTLDGMNTEAFF
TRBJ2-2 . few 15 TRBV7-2 TGTGCCAGCAGCTCCTCCACGAGGGGGACCGGGGAGCTGTTTTTT CASSSSTRGTGELFF
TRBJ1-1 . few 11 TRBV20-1 TGCAGTGGAGTCGATACCCCTGAAGCTTTCTTT CSGVDTPEAFF
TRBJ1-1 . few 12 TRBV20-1 TGCAGTGCTAGTCTCGGCTCGACTGAAGCTTTCTTT CSASLGSTEAFF
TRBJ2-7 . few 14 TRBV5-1 TGCGCCAGCAGCTCAGAGGGACACGGCTACGAGCAGTACTTC CASSSEGHGYEQYF
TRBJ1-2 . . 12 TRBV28 TGTGCCACCCGGGGACGGTACTATGGCTACACCTTC CATRGRYYGYTF
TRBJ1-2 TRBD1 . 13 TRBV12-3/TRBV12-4 TGTGCCAGCAGCCAAGGGACAGGGGCTGGCTACACCTTC CASSQGTGAGYTF
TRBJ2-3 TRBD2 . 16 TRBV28 TGTGCCAGCAGTCCTTATGGCGGGGGGGCCTCAGATACGCAGTATTTT CASSPYGGGASDTQYF
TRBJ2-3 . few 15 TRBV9 TGTGCCAGCAGCGTAGCTCTCAGGAGCACAGATACGCAGTATTTT CASSVALRSTDTQYF
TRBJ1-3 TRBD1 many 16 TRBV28 TGTGCCAGCAGTTTCCGGACAGGGGGCTCTGGAAACACCATATATTTT CASSFRTGGSGNTIYF
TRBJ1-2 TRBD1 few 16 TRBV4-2 TGTGCCAGCAGCCACCACGACAGGGGAGGAAACTATGGCTACACCTTC CASSHHDRGGNYGYTF
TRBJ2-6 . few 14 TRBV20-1 TGCAGTGCTAGAGCAGGGGCTGGGGCCAACGTCCTGACTTTC CSARAGAGANVLTF
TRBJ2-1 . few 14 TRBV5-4 TGTGCCAGCAGCTTGGTATCCGGGAACAATGAGCAGTTCTTC CASSLVSGNNEQFF